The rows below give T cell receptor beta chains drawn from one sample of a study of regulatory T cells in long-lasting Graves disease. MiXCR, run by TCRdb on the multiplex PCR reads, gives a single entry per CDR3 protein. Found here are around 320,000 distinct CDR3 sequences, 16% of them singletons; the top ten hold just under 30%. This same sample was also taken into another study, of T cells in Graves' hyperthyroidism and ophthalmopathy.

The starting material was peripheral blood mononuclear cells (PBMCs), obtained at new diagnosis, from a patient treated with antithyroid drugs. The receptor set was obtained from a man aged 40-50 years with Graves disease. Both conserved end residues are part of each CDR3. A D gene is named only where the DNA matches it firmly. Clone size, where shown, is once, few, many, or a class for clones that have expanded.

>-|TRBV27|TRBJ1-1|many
TGTGCCAGCAGTTTCGACAGGCGGCGGACTGAAGCTTTCTTT
CASSFDRRRTEAFF
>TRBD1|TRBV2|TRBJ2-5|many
TGTGCCAGCAAAAAATCAGGGGGTAGCGAGACCCAGTACTTC
CASKKSGGSETQYF
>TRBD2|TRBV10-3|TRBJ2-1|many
TGTGCCATCAGGGGGACTAGCGGGGGGCCAAGCTCCTACAATGAGCAGTTCTTC
CAIRGTSGGPSSYNEQFF
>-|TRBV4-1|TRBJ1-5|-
TGCGCCAGCAGCCTCGCGAGGTGGAGCAATCAGCCCCAGCATTTT
CASSLARWSNQPQHF
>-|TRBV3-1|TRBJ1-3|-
TGTGCCAGCAGCCTATCGAAAGACGGAAACACCATATATTTT
CASSLSKDGNTIYF
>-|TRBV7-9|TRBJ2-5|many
TGTGCCAGCGCAACCGGGCGGGGACAAGAGACCCAGTACTTC
CASATGRGQETQYF
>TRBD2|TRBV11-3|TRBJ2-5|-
TGTGCCAGCAGCTTGACTAGCGGGGGGATCCAAGAGACCCAGTACTTC
CASSLTSGGIQETQYF
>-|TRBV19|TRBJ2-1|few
TGTGCCAGTAGTGCCCTAACAGGGCCCTCCTACAATGAGCAGTTCTTC
CASSALTGPSYNEQFF
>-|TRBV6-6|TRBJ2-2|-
TGTGCCAGCAGTTACTCGTGGCACCGGAACACCGGGGAGCTGTTTTTT
CASSYSWHRNTGELFF
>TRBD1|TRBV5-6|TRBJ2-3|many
TGTGCCAGCAGCGTGGACAGGAGGCCGGATACGCAGTATTTT
CASSVDRRPDTQYF
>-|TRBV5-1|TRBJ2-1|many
TGCGCCAGCAGCTTGCGGCAGCGGGCAGGCGATGAGCAGTTCTTC
CASSLRQRAGDEQFF
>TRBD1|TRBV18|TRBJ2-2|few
TGTGCCAGCACCCGGGACAGTACGAACACCGGGGAGCTGTTTTTT
CASTRDSTNTGELFF
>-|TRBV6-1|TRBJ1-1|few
TGTGCCAGCAGTAAGCGGAACACTGAAGCTTTCTTT
CASSKRNTEAFF
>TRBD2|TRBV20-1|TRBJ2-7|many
TGCAGTGCTCCCAGGACTAGCGGGGGGTACTACGAGCAGTACTTC
CSAPRTSGGYYEQYF
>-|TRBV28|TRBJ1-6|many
TGTGCCAGCACCCTGGGGGCCGTCCTGAACGTGGGACCCCTCCACTTT
CASTLGAVLNVGPLHF
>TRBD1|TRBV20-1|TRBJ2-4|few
TGCAGTGCTAGAGAGGACAGGGTACTAGCCAAAAACATTCAGTACTTC
CSAREDRVLAKNIQYF
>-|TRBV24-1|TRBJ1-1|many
TGTGCCCCCAAGACCCGGGACAACACTGAAGCTTTCTTT
CAPKTRDNTEAFF
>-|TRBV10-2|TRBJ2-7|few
TGCGCCAGCAGTGGGACGGAACCCTACGAGCAGTACTTC
CASSGTEPYEQYF
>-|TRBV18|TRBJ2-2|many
TGTGCCAGCTCACCACCGACTGGAGCGCTTACGAACACCGGGGAGCTGTTTTTT
CASSPPTGALTNTGELFF
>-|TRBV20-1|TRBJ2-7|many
TGCAGTGCTAACGGAGGACTGTCCTACGAGCAGTACTTC
CSANGGLSYEQYF
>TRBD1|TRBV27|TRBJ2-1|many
TGTGCCAGCAGCCGTAAACAGGGGGCCTACAATGAGCAGTTCTTC
CASSRKQGAYNEQFF
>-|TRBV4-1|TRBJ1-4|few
TGCGCCAGCAGCCTCACCTTATCGACCCCGGGTCCCGAAGGGGAAAAACTGTTTTTT
CASSLTLSTPGPEGEKLFF
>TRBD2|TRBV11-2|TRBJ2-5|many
TGTGCCAGCAGCCCAAGAGCGGCGGGGGGGCAAGAGACCCAGTACTTC
CASSPRAAGGQETQYF
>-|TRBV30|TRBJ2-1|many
TGTGCCTGGAATCCAGGGGCGATCTACAATGAGCAGTTCTTC
CAWNPGAIYNEQFF
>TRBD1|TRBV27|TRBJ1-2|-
TGTGCCAGCAGTAAAGGACAGGCTACTAACTATGGCTACACCTTC
CASSKGQATNYGYTF
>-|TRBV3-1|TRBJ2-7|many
TGTGCCAGCAGCCAAATCCGGGGAAACGAGCAGTACTTC
CASSQIRGNEQYF
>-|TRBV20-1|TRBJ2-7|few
TGCAGTGCTAGAGATCCCACAGTGGCCGAGCAGTACTTC
CSARDPTVAEQYF
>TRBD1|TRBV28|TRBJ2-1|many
TGTGCCAGCAGTGCCTCAGGGGGGACAGGGGGCTACAATGAGCAGTTCTTC
CASSASGGTGGYNEQFF
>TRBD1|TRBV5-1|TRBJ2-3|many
TGCGCCAGCAGCTCCGGACAGGGAGGACGTACAGATACGCAGTATTTT
CASSSGQGGRTDTQYF
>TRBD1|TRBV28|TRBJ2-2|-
TGTGCCAGCAGTTCCGGGACAGGGGGGAACACCGGGGAGCTGTTTTTT
CASSSGTGGNTGELFF
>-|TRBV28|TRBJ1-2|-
TGTGCCAGCAGTTTAACGGTTTATGGCTACACCTTC
CASSLTVYGYTF
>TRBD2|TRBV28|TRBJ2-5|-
TGTGCCAGCAGTTTGATTAGCGGGGGGGCGAAGACCCAGTACTTC
CASSLISGGAKTQYF
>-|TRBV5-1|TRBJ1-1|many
TGTGCCAGCAGCTTGGTCCAGGGGTTCGGGACTGAAGCTTTCTTT
CASSLVQGFGTEAFF
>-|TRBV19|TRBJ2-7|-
TGTGCCAGTAAGGACCAATTCGGGTCTTACTACGAGCAGTACTTC
CASKDQFGSYYEQYF
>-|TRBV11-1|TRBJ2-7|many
TGTGCCAGCAGCTTGACAGTCCCCTACGAGCAGTACTTC
CASSLTVPYEQYF
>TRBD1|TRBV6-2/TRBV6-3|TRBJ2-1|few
TGTGCCAGCTACTTTCGGACAGGGGGCAAGGATGAGCAGTTCTTC
CASYFRTGGKDEQFF
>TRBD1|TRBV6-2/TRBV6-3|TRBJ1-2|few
TGTGCCAGCAGTTACTCGATCCCACCCAGGGGGCGGTCTGGCTACACCTTC
CASSYSIPPRGRSGYTF
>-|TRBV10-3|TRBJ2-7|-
TGTGCCTCCCACGGGGGACAGAGCTCCTACGAGCAGTACTTC
CASHGGQSSYEQYF
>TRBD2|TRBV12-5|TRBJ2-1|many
TGTGCTAGCGTTGGACCTGCGGGGGGGAGGTACAATGAGCAGTTCTTC
CASVGPAGGRYNEQFF
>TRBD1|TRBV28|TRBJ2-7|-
TGTGCCAGCAGGTTGCCGGGCAGGGGGCTCGGCGAGCAGTACTTC
CASRLPGRGLGEQYF
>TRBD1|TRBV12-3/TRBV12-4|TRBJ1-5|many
TGTGCCACCAAACAGGGGGGTCAGCCCCAGCATTTT
CATKQGGQPQHF
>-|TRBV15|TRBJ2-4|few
TGTGCCACCAGCAGAGGATTGGGTTTTAGGGACATTCAGTACTTC
CATSRGLGFRDIQYF
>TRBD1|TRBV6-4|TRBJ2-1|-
TGTGCCGGCAGTGCGGACAGGGGTTATGAGCAGTTCTTC
CAGSADRGYEQFF
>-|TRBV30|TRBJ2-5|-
TGTGCCTGGAGTGGGGGTCTCGGGACCCAGTACTTC
CAWSGGLGTQYF
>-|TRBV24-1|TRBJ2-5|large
TGTGCCACCAGTGATCCGAAAGTAGGCGGGCAAGAGACCCAGTACTTC
CATSDPKVGGQETQYF
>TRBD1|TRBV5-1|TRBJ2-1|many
TGCGCCAGCAGCTTCCTACAGGGGGGTGAGCAGTTCTTC
CASSFLQGGEQFF
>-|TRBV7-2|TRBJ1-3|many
TGTGCCAGCAGCTTAGACAGCTCTGGAAACACCATATATTTT
CASSLDSSGNTIYF
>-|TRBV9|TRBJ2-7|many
TGTGCCAGTAGTGGGAGTAGGTACGAGCAGTACTTC
CASSGSRYEQYF
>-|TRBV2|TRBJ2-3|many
TGTGCCAGCAGCACTGGAGATACGCAGTATTTT
CASSTGDTQYF
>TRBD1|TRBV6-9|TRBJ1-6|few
TGTGCCAGCAGTTACTCCCGACAGGGTAATTCACCCCTCCACTTT
CASSYSRQGNSPLHF
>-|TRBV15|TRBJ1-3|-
TGTGCCACCAGCAGTCAGGGGCCTGGCTCTGGAAACACCATATATTTT
CATSSQGPGSGNTIYF
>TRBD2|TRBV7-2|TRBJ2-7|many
TGTGCCAGCAGCGCTCGGGGGACTAACTACGAGCAGTACTTC
CASSARGTNYEQYF
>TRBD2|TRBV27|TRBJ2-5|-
TGTGCCAGCAGACCAAATAGCGGGGGTCAAGAGACCCAGTACTTC
CASRPNSGGQETQYF
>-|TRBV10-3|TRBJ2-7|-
TGTGCCATTGGGAGCTCCTACGAGCAGTACTTC
CAIGSSYEQYF